The 32 T cell receptor beta chains below come from one sample, sequenced in a study of long-term antiretroviral therapy in people with HIV. Survey level was the resolution at which the v3.0 immunoSEQ assay ran. Using immunoSEQ multiplex PCR, the repertoire was profiled, and TCRdb retains in-frame clones only, with some absent. Here the sample spans about 30,000 clones, approximately 84% being singletons. The specimen comprised unsorted PBMCs, sampled roughly 2.9 years before starting antiretroviral therapy. The source of these receptors is a woman aged 25-40 years with HIV.

The V call is TRBV29-1, the J call TRBJ2-3; 10 bases map to TRBD1. The V gene end was trimmed by 6 bases and the J gene end by 2 bases; junction bases not matched to a gene: 5. The germline CDR1 and CDR2 sequences are SQVTM and ANQGSEA. The CDR3 consists of 14 residues. The CDR3 region has the DNA TGCAGCGTAGACAGGGGGCTTGTCACAGATACGCAGTATTTT. Translated, it gives CSVDRGLVTDTQYF.

This clone was observed a few times. This chain joins TRBV21-1 and TRBJ1-5. TRBV21-1 is described as a pseudogene. This CDR3 contains 14 residues. The CDR3 region is CASSKEGWDQPQHF. DNA for the CDR3: TGTGCCAGCAGCAAAGAAGGGTGGGATCAGCCCCAGCATTTT.

V and J are TRBV19 and TRBJ2-6, with 8 positions matching TRBD2. With 10 bases clipped from V and 3 bases from J, the junction kept 14 bases outside the gene matches. Germline values: CDR1 LNHDA, CDR2 SQIVND (reference sequence). CDR3 size: 17 residues. The CDR3 DNA reads TGTGCCACCTCCGCGGGGGGACCTAGGGGTGGGGCCAACGTCCTGACTTTC. Translating it yields CATSAGGPRGGANVLTF.

The J gene is TRBJ2-1, the V gene TRBV5-1; 7 positions match TRBD1. Losses at the gene ends were 2 bases for V and 4 bases for J; bases not matched to a gene: 6. CDR1 SGHRS and CDR2 YFSETQ come from the germline V gene. CDR3 length: 15 residues. Written as DNA, the CDR3 is TGCGCCAGCAGCTTTGCAACAGGGGCGTACAATGAGCAGTTCTTC. Translating it yields CASSFATGAYNEQFF.

The J gene is TRBJ1-2, the V gene TRBV19; 8 bases align to TRBD1. This CDR3 comprises 17 residues. The V and J ends lost 4 bases and 1 base, in that order; junction bases with no gene match: 11. Per the germline V gene, CDR1 is LNHDA and CDR2 is SQIVND (reference sequence). The chain's CDR3 is CASSTRTGWDFNYGYTF. DNA of the CDR3: TGTGCCAGTAGTACCCGGACAGGGTGGGACTTTAACTATGGCTACACCTTC.

The V call is TRBV20-1, the J call TRBJ1-2; D is unclear. Per the germline V gene, CDR1 is DFQATT and CDR2 is SNEGSKA (reference sequence). The CDR3 totals 11 residues. The V end lost 0 bases, the J end lost 8 bases, and 7 bases lay between the germline ends. The chain's CDR3 is CSARDIVGYTF. The CDR3 region has the DNA TGCAGTGCTAGAGATATCGTCGGCTACACCTTC.

The chain recombines TRBV29-1 with TRBJ1-1, with D hard to call. The CDR3 is 11 residues long. The germline V gene has CDR1 SQVTM and CDR2 ANQGSEA. V gave up 4 bases and J gave up 5 bases, with 8 bases separating them. CDR3 DNA sequence: TGCAGCGTTGCCGATGGGACTGAAGCTTTCTTT. Amino acids: CSVADGTEAFF.

V and J are TRBV25-1 and TRBJ1-1; 7 bases fit TRBD1. This CDR3 is built from 15 residues. The germline V gene has CDR1 MGHDK and CDR2 SYGVNS. J gave up 3 bases and V 6 bases, and 10 bases lay outside the gene matches. CDR3 amino acids: CASSVTGKGYTEAFF. In DNA form, the CDR3 reads TGTGCCAGCAGCGTGACAGGGAAAGGTTACACTGAAGCTTTCTTT.

The rearrangement uses TRBV6-1 and TRBJ1-1; D perhaps matches TRBD1 (6 bases). The CDR3 loop spans 15 amino acids. Trimming cost V 7 bases and J 0 bases, with 15 bases left between them. Per germline, CDR1 MNHNS and CDR2 SASEGT. For the CDR3, the DNA is TGTGCCAGCAAAGAGGGGGGATTTGTGAACACTGAAGCTTTCTTT. It yields the protein CASKEGGFVNTEAFF.

The V call is TRBV5-5, the J call TRBJ2-7, with TRBD2 matching over 7 bases. Germline V lookup: CDR1 SGHKS, CDR2 YYEKEE (reference sequence). With 0 bases clipped from V and 5 bases from J, the junction kept 5 bases outside the gene matches. This CDR3 spans 14 amino acids. This CDR3 is CASSLDRGVNEQYV. The CDR3 region has the DNA TGTGCCAGCAGCTTGGATCGGGGGGTTAACGAGCAGTACGTC.

This rearrangement joins TRBV6-5 to TRBJ1-1; 7 bases match TRBD1. The germline gives CDR1 MNHEY, CDR2 SVGAGI. V lost 8 bases, J lost 10 bases, and 10 bases stayed unmatched. The CDR3 runs 12 residues. The CDR3 nucleotides read TGTGCCAGCGCCAGACAGGGCGGTGGAGCTTTCTTT. Translated, it gives CASARQGGGAFF.

J is TRBJ1-2 and V is TRBV2; 7 positions agree with TRBD1. V trimming: 4 bases; J trimming: 2 bases; junction bases outside the gene matches: 10. This CDR3 is 16 amino acids long. The germline V gene has CDR1 SNHLY and CDR2 FYNNEI. CDR3 loop: CASSAESKTGNYGYTF. The DNA for the CDR3 is TGTGCCAGCAGTGCAGAATCCAAGACAGGGAACTATGGCTACACCTTC. Complete variable domain (other parts from reference TRBV2 and TRBJ1-2): EPEVTQTPSHQVTQMGQEVILRCVPISNHLYFYWYRQILGQKVEFLVSFYNNEISEKSEIFDDQFSVERPDGSNFTLKIRSTKLEDSAMYFCASSAESKTGNYGYTFGSGTRLTVV.

This sequence joins TRBV7-3 and TRBJ1-1, with D uncertain. CDR1 and CDR2 from the germline V gene are SGHTA and FQGTGA. V was pared by 5 bases and J by 0 bases, with 13 bases between. This CDR3 has 15 amino acids. This chain's CDR3 is CASSAAPQMNTEAFF. CDR3 DNA: TGTGCCAGCAGCGCCGCGCCCCAGATGAACACTGAAGCTTTCTTT.

This clone was observed a handful of times. The chain carries TRBV7-2 and TRBJ2-1; D gene unclear. Deletions cut 2 bases from V and 5 bases from J, with 13 bases between. CDR3 length: 15 residues. CDR1 SGHTA and CDR2 FQGNSA come from the germline V gene. This CDR3 reads CASSLFPQGDNEQFF. DNA for the CDR3: TGTGCCAGCAGCTTATTCCCACAAGGAGACAATGAGCAGTTCTTC.

The chain recombines TRBV27 with TRBJ2-1, with TRBD1 identical over 12 bases. V trimming: 8 bases; J trimming: 7 bases; junction bases outside the gene matches: 3. The CDR3 has 13 amino acids. In germline, CDR1 is MNHEY, CDR2 SMNVEV (reference sequence). CDR3 loop: CASRGQGANEQFF. Here the CDR3 DNA reads TGTGCCAGCCGGGGACAGGGGGCTAATGAGCAGTTCTTC.

This clone has just a few counts. The gene calls are TRBV2 and TRBJ2-3; 7 nucleotides align to TRBD2. V was clipped by 4 bases and J by 8 bases; unmatched bases: 12. The CDR3 consists of 15 residues. CDR1 and CDR2 (germline): SNHLY, FYNNEI. Written as DNA, the CDR3 is TGTGCCAGCAGTGGCGACGGGGGGTCGGTTCCTACGCAGTATTTT. It specifies CASSGDGGSVPTQYF.

This clone was detected only once. The rearrangement uses TRBV9 and TRBJ2-1, with 14 bases fitting TRBD2. Germline CDR1 reads SGDLS; CDR2 reads YYNGEE. The length of the CDR3 is 18 residues. The V segment lost 4 bases and the J segment 7 bases; nucleotides outside the gene matches: 13. CDR3 amino acids: CASSPTGLAGALWNEQFF. Written as DNA, the CDR3 is TGTGCCAGCAGCCCGACGGGACTAGCGGGGGCCCTTTGGAATGAGCAGTTCTTC.

The J gene is TRBJ2-1, the V gene TRBV13; D call uncertain. Germline loops: CDR1 PRHDT, CDR2 FYEKMQ (reference sequence). This CDR3 has 16 amino acids. The ends were cut back, 4 bases at V and 3 bases at J, with 16 bases in the middle. The CDR3: CASSSAGRVSYNEQFF. CDR3 DNA sequence: TGTGCCAGCAGCTCTGCTGGACGGGTCAGCTACAATGAGCAGTTCTTC.

The genes are TRBV7-2 and TRBJ2-2, with TRBD2 as a possible D gene (5 bases). This CDR3 region has 15 residues. Between the trimmed V and J ends, which lost 1 base and 2 bases, there was a span of 8 bases. Germline assignment: CDR1 SGHTA and CDR2 FQGNSA. In nucleotides, the CDR3 is TGTGCCAGCAGCTTAGTAGCGCAAAACACCGGGGAGCTGTTTTTT. Translation: CASSLVAQNTGELFF.

The V call is TRBV14, the J call TRBJ1-1; D ambiguous. Germline CDR1 reads SGHDN; CDR2 reads FVKESK. V lost 4 bases and J lost 6, with 12 bases in between. The CDR3 is 13 amino acids. Written as DNA, the CDR3 is TGTGCCAGCAGCCCTCTCGGAAGCGCTGAAGCTTTCTTT. This encodes CASSPLGSAEAFF.

The V gene is TRBV27, the J gene TRBJ2-5, with D perhaps matching TRBD1 (5 bases). Germline-derived CDR1 and CDR2 are MNHEY and SMNVEV (reference sequence). The CDR3 is 13 amino acids. Deletions cut 3 bases from V and 4 bases from J, with 9 bases between. DNA for the CDR3: TGTGCCAGCAGTTTGGGGCCGGGAGAGACCCAGTACTTC. Protein sequence: CASSLGPGETQYF.

V is TRBV6-5 and J is TRBJ1-2; 8 bases are a match to TRBD1. Germline CDR1 is MNHEY and CDR2 is SVGAGI. This CDR3 has 14 residues. J lost 8 bases, V lost 6 bases, and 11 bases had no gene match. CDR3 amino acids: CASRLQGVGGGYTF. CDR3 in DNA: TGTGCCAGCAGACTACAGGGGGTTGGCGGGGGCTACACCTTC.

The CDR3 sequence is CASSTNGQGNEKLFF. CDR3 bases: TGTGCCAGCAGTACTAATGGGCAGGGAAATGAAAAACTGTTTTTT. The chain combines TRBV6-5 with TRBJ1-4; tentatively, D is TRBD1 (5 bases). The germline CDR1 and CDR2 sequences are MNHEY and SVGAGI. This CDR3 is 15 amino acids long. V was trimmed by 5 bases and J by 5 bases, leaving 15 bases between them.

In this sample, this clone turned up once. The V and J genes are TRBV5-5 and TRBJ2-7; perhaps TRBD2 as D (6 bases). Looked up from germline, CDR1 is SGHKS and CDR2 is YYEKEE (reference sequence). The CDR3 has 14 residues. The V and J ends lost 0 bases and 1 base respectively, with 8 bases between them. The CDR3 DNA follows: TGTGCCAGCAGCTTGGAAGGGACTTCCTACGAGCAGTACGTC. Encoded protein: CASSLEGTSYEQYV.

In this sample, this clone turned up once. The genes are TRBV19 and TRBJ2-3; 12 nucleotides line up with TRBD2. The CDR3 is 18 residues long. Germline CDR1 LNHDA, CDR2 SQIVND (reference sequence). Trimming at V came to 5 bases and at J to 2 bases, leaving 11 bases not matched to a gene. CDR3 nucleotide sequence: TGTGCCAGTAGTCCCAGGACTAGCGGGGTACTGAACACAGATACGCAGTATTTT. Translating it yields CASSPRTSGVLNTDTQYF.

The chain combines TRBV4-1 with TRBJ2-7, with D perhaps TRBD1 (6 bases). The germline V and J ends were trimmed by 0 bases and 3 bases, with 12 bases remaining between them. The CDR3 consists of 15 residues. Germline CDR1 is MGHRA and CDR2 is YSYEKL. CDR3 sequence reads: CASSQDRQDHYEQYV. The CDR3 region has the DNA TGCGCCAGCAGCCAAGATCGACAGGACCACTACGAGCAGTACGTC.

V is TRBV18 and J is TRBJ2-7; perhaps TRBD1 as D (5 bases). Germline loops: CDR1 KGHSH, CDR2 LQKENI. The length of the CDR3 is 13 residues. Trimming shortened V by 3 bases and J by 0 bases, and 6 bases separated the two germline ends. CDR3 DNA sequence: TGTGCCAGCTCACCTCAGGGCTCCTACGAGCAGTACTTC. This gives the protein CASSPQGSYEQYF.

The chain couples TRBV18 to TRBJ1-4; tentatively, D is TRBD1 (5 bases). Trimming took off 6 bases at V and 5 bases at J, with 16 bases between the two ends. The CDR3 is 15 amino acids. Germline V gene data show CDR1 as KGHSH and CDR2 as LQKENI. CDR3 DNA: TGTGCCAGCTCGCCGCCGGGACCTCGCAATGAAAAACTGTTTTTT. It translates to CASSPPGPRNEKLFF.

The chain has TRBV30 and TRBJ2-6; weak D call: TRBD1 (6 bases). This CDR3 has 14 residues. Germline V gene lookup returns CDR1 GTSNPN and CDR2 SVGIG (reference sequence). V lost 5 bases and J 1 base, leaving 9 bases between the germline ends. The CDR3 loop reads CAWSTGSGANVLTF. Here the CDR3 DNA reads TGTGCCTGGTCAACAGGGTCTGGGGCCAACGTCCTGACTTTC.

V is TRBV5-5 and J is TRBJ1-5, with 7 bases identical to TRBD1. CDR3 length equals 15 residues. Per germline, CDR1 SGHKS and CDR2 YYEKEE (reference sequence). The ends lost 3 bases at V and 1 base at J; junction bases unmatched: 4. The CDR3 here is CASSSGQASNQPQHF. The DNA of the CDR3 is TGTGCCAGCAGCTCCGGACAGGCGAGCAATCAGCCCCAGCATTTT.

This chain uses TRBV6-1 with TRBJ1-2, with TRBD1 as a possible D gene (5 bases). CDR3 size: 11 residues. The V end was cut by 11 bases, the J end by 1 base, with 8 bases between. CDR1 is MNHNS, CDR2 SASEGT, per germline. The CDR3 DNA reads TGTGCCGGTAGGGGTAACTATGGCTACACCTTC. Its translation is CAGRGNYGYTF.

The chain carries TRBV7-9 and TRBJ2-2, with 9 bases that match TRBD1. The CDR3 runs to 17 residues. From germline, CDR1 is SEHNR and CDR2 FQNEAQ (reference sequence). J gave up 1 base and V 2 bases, and 5 bases lay outside the gene matches. In nucleotides, the CDR3 is TGTGCCAGCAGCTTACCGGGACAGGGAAGGAACACCGGGGAGCTGTTTTTT. This codes for CASSLPGQGRNTGELFF.